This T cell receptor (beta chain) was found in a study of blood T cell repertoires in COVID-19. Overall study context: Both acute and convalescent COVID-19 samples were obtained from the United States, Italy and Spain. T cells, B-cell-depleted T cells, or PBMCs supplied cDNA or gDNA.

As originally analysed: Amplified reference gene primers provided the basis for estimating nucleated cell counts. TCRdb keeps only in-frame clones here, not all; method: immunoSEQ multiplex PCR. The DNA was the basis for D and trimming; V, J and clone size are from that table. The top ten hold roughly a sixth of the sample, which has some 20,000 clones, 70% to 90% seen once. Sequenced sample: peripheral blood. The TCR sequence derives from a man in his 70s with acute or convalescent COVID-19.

CDR3 sequence: CASSSWSSTGQYGYTF. CDR3 nucleotide sequence: TGTGCCAGCAGTTCCTGGTCTTCGACAGGCCAGTATGGCTACACCTTC. This chain links TRBV6-5 with TRBJ1-2, with a weak D call TRBD1 (6 bases). The V gene's germline CDR1 is MNHEY and CDR2 SVGAGI. The CDR3 spans 16 residues. With 4 bases removed from V and 5 bases from J, the gap between germline ends came to 20 bases.